The 12 T cell receptor beta chains presented below share a single source sample, sequenced in a study of Ad26.COV2.S vaccination and SARS-CoV-2 variants (dated by TCRdb to the early 2020s). The library was made by the immunoSEQ multiplex PCR assay. Held by TCRdb, this immuneACCESS table contains in-frame sequences only and omits some clones. Under half of the omission traces to an unresolved V gene where checked; the cause of the rest is unknown. Recorded for this sample are about 350,000 clones; more than 75% of them occurred a single time. 3% to 4% of the sample is taken by the ten largest. According to the study, the label for this sample's treatment or condition signals: roughly 19 received Ad26.COV2.S at low or high dose, single or two shots; 5 received placebo; per-sample allocation not given. Repertoires of vaccine and placebo recipients were sequenced from samples collected on day 63 after the first injection.

The sample consisted of peripheral blood, taken in a trial of Ad26.COV2.S vaccine versus placebo. The origin of the receptors is a person between 18 and 65 years old who received the Ad26.COV2.S COVID-19 vaccine or a placebo.

This clone appeared many times. This sequence joins TRBV27 and TRBJ2-7; TRBD2 matches at 7 bases. The J segment lost 3 bases and the V segment lost 6 bases, leaving 11 bases of the junction unmatched. The CDR3 totals 15 residues. The germline V gene has CDR1 MNHEY and CDR2 SMNVEV (reference sequence). The CDR3 DNA reads TGTGCCAGCAGGGTTCGACGGGGGGATGTCTACGAGCAGTACTTC. The encoded protein is CASRVRRGDVYEQYF.

The chain links TRBV13 to TRBJ2-7, with D perhaps matching TRBD2 (5 bases). This CDR3 is built from 13 residues. Germline assignment: CDR1 PRHDT and CDR2 FYEKMQ (reference sequence). V was trimmed by 1 base and J by 3 bases, leaving 7 bases between them. CDR3 residues: CASSLARGYEQYF. The CDR3 DNA reads as TGTGCCAGCAGCTTAGCTCGGGGCTACGAGCAGTACTTC.

CDR3 sequence reads: CASLEMSAEAFF. CDR3 sequence (DNA): TGTGCCAGTCTCGAAATGTCTGCTGAAGCTTTCTTT. J is TRBJ1-1 and V is TRBV6-5; no reliable D call. This CDR3 has 12 residues. Trimming left V 9 bases short and J 6 bases short, with 14 bases between. Per germline, CDR1 MNHEY and CDR2 SVGAGI.

The chain has TRBV30 and TRBJ1-2, with D possibly matching TRBD1 (6 bases). V dropped 3 bases and J dropped 8 bases, with 16 bases sitting between them. Germline CDR1 GTSNPN, CDR2 SVGIG (reference sequence). CDR3 length: 13 residues. This CDR3 is CAWRRDRPWGYTF. CDR3 DNA: TGTGCCTGGAGAAGAGACAGGCCGTGGGGCTACACCTTC.

This chain links TRBV5-4 with TRBJ2-5; D is possibly TRBD2 (7 bases). The ends were cut back, 1 base at V and 0 bases at J, with 13 bases in the middle. From germline, CDR1 is SGHNT and CDR2 YYREEE (reference sequence). The length of the CDR3 is 16 residues. In nucleotides, the CDR3 is TGTGCCAGCAGCTTGCTCGCGGGGGCCAACCAAGAGACCCAGTACTTC. Translating gives CASSLLAGANQETQYF.

This clone has only one observation. V usage is TRBV27 and J usage is TRBJ1-1; D unclear. V gave up 8 bases and J gave up 1 base, with 14 bases separating them. Germline-derived CDR1 and CDR2 are MNHEY and SMNVEV (reference sequence). This CDR3 is 14 amino acids long. The CDR3 DNA sequence: TGTGCCAGCGGACCCCTTGGAGGGAACACTGAAGCTTTCTTT. It translates to CASGPLGGNTEAFF.

V and J are TRBV3-1 (or the pseudogene TRBV3-2) and TRBJ1-3; no clear D. The CDR3 extends over 16 amino acids. V was trimmed by 0 bases and J by 0 bases, leaving 9 bases between them. Germline lookup yields CDR1 LGHDT and CDR2 YNNKEL (reference sequence). CDR3 sequence: CASSQDFRDSGNTIYF. DNA for the CDR3: TGTGCCAGCAGCCAAGATTTCCGGGACTCTGGAAACACCATATATTTT.

V gene TRBV24-1 combines with J gene TRBJ1-3; TRBD1 matches at 7 bases. The CDR3 spans 15 residues. Germline V gives CDR1 KGHDR, CDR2 SFDVKD. Trimming took 5 bases from V and 3 from J; bases not matched to a gene: 6. The CDR3 sequence is CATSVRQGGGNTIYF. The CDR3 region has the DNA TGTGCCACCAGTGTTCGACAGGGCGGTGGAAACACCATATATTTT.

J is TRBJ2-7 and V is TRBV6-2 or TRBV6-3, with a possible D match to TRBD2 (5 bases). The V end lost 5 bases, the J end lost 4 bases, and 18 bases lay between the germline ends. The germline V gene encodes CDR1 MNHEY and CDR2 SVGEGT. There are 15 residues in the CDR3. DNA for the CDR3: TGTGCCAGCAGTGGGAGTAGCGACACACTTTACGAGCAGTACTTC. Protein product: CASSGSSDTLYEQYF.

CDR3 amino acids: CASRDRVAGYEQYF. Written as DNA, the CDR3 is TGTGCCAGTAGGGATAGGGTAGCGGGCTACGAGCAGTACTTC. The gene calls are TRBV6-5 and TRBJ2-7, with 7 bases aligning to TRBD2. The germline CDR1 and CDR2 sequences are MNHEY and SVGAGI. The trim removed 9 bases at V and 3 bases at J, leaving 11 bases unmatched. This CDR3 spans 14 amino acids.

The V and J genes are TRBV2 and TRBJ2-7; a possible D gene is TRBD2 (6 bases). V shed 5 bases and J shed 4 bases, with 12 bases lying between them. Germline V CDR1 and CDR2: SNHLY, FYNNEI. This CDR3 spans 13 amino acids. This chain's CDR3 is CASSMGLEYEQYF. DNA for the CDR3: TGTGCCAGCAGTATGGGACTGGAGTACGAGCAGTACTTC.

This clone was counted a single time. This chain uses TRBV3-1 (or the pseudogene TRBV3-2) with TRBJ2-7, with a weak D call TRBD1 (6 bases). V shed 1 base and J shed 0 bases, with 10 bases lying between them. Germline V gene sequence: CDR1 LGHDT, CDR2 YNNKEL (reference sequence). This CDR3 has 15 residues. The CDR3 DNA is TGTGCCAGCAGCCAAGGCACAGGGAGCTCCTACGAGCAGTACTTC. Translating it yields CASSQGTGSSYEQYF.